This T cell receptor (beta chain) was recorded in a study of cytomegalovirus exposure and HLA in healthy donors. Points on this clone: Its specificity is unknown.

With 60 Vbeta and 13 Jbeta primers, the PCR was carried out. The protocol was immunoSEQ multiplex PCR, while the TCRdb copy is restricted to in-frame clones and leaves out a portion. The sample includes some 110,000 clones, roughly 73% of them seen just once. Study results and caveats: A later analysis by the authors found several of the most significant clusters apparently linked to common viral pathogens. After further analysis at a later stage, 16,951 TCR beta sequences were associated with HLA alleles at 0.05 false discovery rate. Reportedly, TCR beta sequences accurately predicted HLA-A and HLA-B alleles in most subjects. Later genetic work tied a missense DCLRE1C variant to beta-chain V and J trimming.

Specimen: PBMCs. This receptor was obtained from a man between 60 and 70 years old in good health and CMV-seropositive.

CDR3 DNA sequence: TGTGCCTGGAGTCTCCTACAGGGGGCGCGAGAAAAACTGTTTTTT. This sequence encodes CAWSLLQGAREKLFF. The chain is built from TRBV30 and TRBJ1-4, with TRBD1 matching 9 bases. CDR3 length: 15 residues. Germline CDR1 reads GTSNPN; CDR2 reads SVGIG (reference sequence). Trimming removed 2 bases from V and 8 bases from J; junction bases left unmatched: 9.